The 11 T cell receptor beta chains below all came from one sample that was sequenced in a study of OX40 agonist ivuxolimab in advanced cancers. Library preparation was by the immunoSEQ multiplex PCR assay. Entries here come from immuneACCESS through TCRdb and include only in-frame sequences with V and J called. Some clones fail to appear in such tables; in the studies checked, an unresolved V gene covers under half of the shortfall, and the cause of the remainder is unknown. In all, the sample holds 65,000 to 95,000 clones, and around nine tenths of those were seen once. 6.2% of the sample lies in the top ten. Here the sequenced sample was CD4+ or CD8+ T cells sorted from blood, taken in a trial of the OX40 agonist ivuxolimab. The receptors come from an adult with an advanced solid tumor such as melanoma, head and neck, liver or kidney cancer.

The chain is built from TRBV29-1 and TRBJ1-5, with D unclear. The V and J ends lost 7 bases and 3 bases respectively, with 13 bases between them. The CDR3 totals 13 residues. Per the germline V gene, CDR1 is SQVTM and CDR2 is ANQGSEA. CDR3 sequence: CSATHDNNQPQHF. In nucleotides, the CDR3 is TGCAGCGCAACTCACGACAACAATCAGCCCCAGCATTTT.

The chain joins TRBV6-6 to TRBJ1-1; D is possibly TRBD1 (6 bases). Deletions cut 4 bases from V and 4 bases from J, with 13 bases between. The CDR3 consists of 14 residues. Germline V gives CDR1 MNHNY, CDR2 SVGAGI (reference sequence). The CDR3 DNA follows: TGTGCCAGCAGTTGGGCAAACAGGGCCACTGAAGCTTTCTTT. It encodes CASSWANRATEAFF.

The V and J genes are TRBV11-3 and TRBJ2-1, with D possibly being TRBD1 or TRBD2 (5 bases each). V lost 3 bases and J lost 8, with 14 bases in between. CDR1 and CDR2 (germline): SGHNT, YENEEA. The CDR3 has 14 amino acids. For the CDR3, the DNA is TGTGCCAGCAGCTTCGGGTTCAGAGGGGATGAGCAGTTCTTC. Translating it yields CASSFGFRGDEQFF.

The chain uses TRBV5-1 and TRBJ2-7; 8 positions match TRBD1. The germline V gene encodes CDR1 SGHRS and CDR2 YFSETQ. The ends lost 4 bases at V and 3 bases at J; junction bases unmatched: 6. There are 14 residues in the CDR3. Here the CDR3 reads CASSPGQEVYEQYF. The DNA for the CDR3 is TGCGCCAGCAGCCCGGGACAGGAGGTCTACGAGCAGTACTTC. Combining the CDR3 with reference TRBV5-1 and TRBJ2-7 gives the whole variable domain KAGVTQTPRYLIKTRGQQVTLSCSPISGHRSVSWYQQTPGQGLQFLFEYFSETQRNKGNFPGRFSGRQFSNSRSEMNVSTLELGDSALYLCASSPGQEVYEQYFGPGTRLTVT.

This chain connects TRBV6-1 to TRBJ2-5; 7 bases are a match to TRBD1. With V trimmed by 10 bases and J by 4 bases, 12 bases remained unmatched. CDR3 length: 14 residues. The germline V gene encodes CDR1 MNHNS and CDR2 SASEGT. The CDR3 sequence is CATTGKGAAETQYF. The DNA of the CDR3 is TGTGCCACCACCGGAAAGGGGGCGGCAGAGACCCAGTACTTC.

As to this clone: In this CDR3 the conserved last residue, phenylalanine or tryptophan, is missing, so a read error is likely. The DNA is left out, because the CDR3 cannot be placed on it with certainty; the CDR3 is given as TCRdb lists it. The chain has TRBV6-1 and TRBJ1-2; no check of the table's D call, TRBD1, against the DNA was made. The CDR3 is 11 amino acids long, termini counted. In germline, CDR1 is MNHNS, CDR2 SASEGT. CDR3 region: CASSAPGHPQL.

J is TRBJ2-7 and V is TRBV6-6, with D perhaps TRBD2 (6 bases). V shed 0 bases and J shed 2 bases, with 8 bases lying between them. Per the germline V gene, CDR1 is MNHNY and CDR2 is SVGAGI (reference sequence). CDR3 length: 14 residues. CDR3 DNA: TGTGCCAGCAGTTACTCCCCGGGGGCCTACGAGCAGTACTTC. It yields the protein CASSYSPGAYEQYF.

The CDR3 DNA sequence: TGTGCCAGCAGCTTAACTAGCGGGGGGTCGCTCACCGGGGAGCTGTTTTTT. Its protein product is CASSLTSGGSLTGELFF. The rearrangement links TRBV7-3 to TRBJ2-2, with 10 bases that match TRBD2. The V gene's germline CDR1 is SGHTA and CDR2 FQGTGA. After removal of 0 bases from V and 4 bases from J, the junction contained 5 bases not matched to a gene. CDR3 length: 17 amino acids.

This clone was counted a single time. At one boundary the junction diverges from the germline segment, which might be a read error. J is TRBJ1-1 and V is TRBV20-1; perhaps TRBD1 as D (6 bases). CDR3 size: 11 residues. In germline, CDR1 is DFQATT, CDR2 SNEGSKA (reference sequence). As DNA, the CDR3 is TGCAGTGCTAGAGATCGGGGGGGGCGTCTCTTT. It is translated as CSARDRGGRLF.

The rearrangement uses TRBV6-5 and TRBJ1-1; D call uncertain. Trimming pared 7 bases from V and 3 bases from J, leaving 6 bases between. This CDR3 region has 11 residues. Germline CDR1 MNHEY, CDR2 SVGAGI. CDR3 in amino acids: CASKGYTEAFF. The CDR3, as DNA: TGTGCCAGCAAAGGTTACACTGAAGCTTTCTTT.

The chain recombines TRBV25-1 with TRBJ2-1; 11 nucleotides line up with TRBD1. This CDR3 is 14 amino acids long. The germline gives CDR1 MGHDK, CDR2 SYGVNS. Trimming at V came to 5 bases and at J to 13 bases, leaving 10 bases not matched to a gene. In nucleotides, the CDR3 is TGTGCCAGCAGTACACCGGACAGGGGGCCTCGACAGTTCTTC. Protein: CASSTPDRGPRQFF.